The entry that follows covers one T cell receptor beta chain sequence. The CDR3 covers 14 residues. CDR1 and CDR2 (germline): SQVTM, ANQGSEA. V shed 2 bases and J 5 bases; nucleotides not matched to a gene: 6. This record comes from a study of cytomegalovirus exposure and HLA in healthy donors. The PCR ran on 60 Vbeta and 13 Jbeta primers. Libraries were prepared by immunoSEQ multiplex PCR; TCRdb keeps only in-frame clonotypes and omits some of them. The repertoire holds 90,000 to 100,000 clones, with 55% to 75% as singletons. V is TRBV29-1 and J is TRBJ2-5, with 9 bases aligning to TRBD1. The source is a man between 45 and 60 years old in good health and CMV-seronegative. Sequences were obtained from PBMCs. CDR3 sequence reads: CSVESTGGEETQYF. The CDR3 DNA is TGCAGCGTTGAATCCACAGGGGGCGAGGAGACCCAGTACTTC.